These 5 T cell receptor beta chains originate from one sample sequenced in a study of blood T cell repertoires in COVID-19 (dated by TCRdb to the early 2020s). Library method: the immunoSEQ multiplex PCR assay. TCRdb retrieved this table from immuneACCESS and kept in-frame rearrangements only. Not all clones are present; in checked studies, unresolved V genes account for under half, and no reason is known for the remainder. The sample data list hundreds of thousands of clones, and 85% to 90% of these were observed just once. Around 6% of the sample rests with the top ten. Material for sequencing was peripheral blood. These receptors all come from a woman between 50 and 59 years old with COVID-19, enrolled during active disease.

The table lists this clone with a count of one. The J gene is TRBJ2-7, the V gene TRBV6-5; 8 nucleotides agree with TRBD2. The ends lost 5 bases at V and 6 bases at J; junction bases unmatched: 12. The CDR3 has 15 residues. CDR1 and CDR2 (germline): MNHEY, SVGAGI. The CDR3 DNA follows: TGTGCCAGCAGTCCACCGGGGGGGCGCCTCCTCGAGCAGTACTTC. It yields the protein CASSPPGGRLLEQYF.

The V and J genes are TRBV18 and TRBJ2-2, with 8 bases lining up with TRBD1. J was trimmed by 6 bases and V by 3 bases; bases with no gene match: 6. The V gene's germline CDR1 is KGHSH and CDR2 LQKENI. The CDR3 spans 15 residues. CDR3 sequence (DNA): TGTGCCAGCTCACCCCAGGGGGCAGGTCCCGGGGAGCTGTTTTTT. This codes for CASSPQGAGPGELFF.

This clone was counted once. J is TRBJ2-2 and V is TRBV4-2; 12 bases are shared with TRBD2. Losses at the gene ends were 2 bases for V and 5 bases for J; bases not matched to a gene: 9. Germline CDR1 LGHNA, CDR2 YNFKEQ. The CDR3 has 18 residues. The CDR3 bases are TGTGCCAGCAGCCAACCTAGCGGGAGGGCCGGTTGGACCGGGGAGCTGTTTTTT. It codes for CASSQPSGRAGWTGELFF.

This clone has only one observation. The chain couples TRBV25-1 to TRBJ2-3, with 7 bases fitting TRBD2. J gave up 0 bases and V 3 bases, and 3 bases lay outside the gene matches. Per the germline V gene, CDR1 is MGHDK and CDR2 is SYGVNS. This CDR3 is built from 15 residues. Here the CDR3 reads CASSDVSGSTDTQYF. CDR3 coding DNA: TGTGCCAGCAGTGATGTTAGCGGGAGCACAGATACGCAGTATTTT. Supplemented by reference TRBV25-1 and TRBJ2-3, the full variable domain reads EADIYQTPRYLVIGTGKKITLECSQTMGHDKMYWYQQDPGMELHLIHYSYGVNSTEKGDLSSESTVSRIRTEHFPLTLESARPSHTSQYLCASSDVSGSTDTQYFGPGTRLTVL.

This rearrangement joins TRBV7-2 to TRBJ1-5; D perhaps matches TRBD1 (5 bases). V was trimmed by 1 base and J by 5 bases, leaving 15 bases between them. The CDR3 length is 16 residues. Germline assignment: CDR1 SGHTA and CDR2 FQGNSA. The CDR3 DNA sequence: TGTGCCAGCAGCTTAGTGGCAGGGAGGCAGCATCAGCCCCAGCATTTT. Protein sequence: CASSLVAGRQHQPQHF.